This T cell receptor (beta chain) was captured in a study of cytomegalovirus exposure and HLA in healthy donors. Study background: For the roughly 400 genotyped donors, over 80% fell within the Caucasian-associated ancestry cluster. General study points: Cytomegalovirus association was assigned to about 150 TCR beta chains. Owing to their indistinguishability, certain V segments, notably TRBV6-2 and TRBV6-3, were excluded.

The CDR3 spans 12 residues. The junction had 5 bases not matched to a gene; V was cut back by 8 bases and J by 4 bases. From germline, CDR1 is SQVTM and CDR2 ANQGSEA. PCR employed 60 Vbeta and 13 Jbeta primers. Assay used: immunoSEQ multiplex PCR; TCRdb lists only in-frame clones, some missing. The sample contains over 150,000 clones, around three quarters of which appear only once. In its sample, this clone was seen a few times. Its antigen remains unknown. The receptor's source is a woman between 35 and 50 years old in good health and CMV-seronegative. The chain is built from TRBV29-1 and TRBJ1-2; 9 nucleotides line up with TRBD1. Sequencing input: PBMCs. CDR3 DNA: TGCAGCACGGACAGGGGTCCCTATGGCTACACCTTC. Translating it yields CSTDRGPYGYTF.